The 25 T cell receptor beta chains reported below all come from one sample, sequenced in a study of T cell responses to AZD1222 COVID-19 vaccine. Data came from immunoSEQ multiplex PCR; TCRdb stores just in-frame clones and leaves some out. The sample shows some 60,000 clones, about 74% of them seen only once. Sequencing used peripheral blood, obtained 28 days after the second AZD1222 dose. These receptors were taken from an adult who received the AZD1222 COVID-19 vaccine.

The rearrangement links TRBV6-2 or TRBV6-3 to TRBJ1-6, with a possible D match to TRBD1 (6 bases). The CDR3 is made up of 16 amino acids. CDR1 and CDR2 (germline): MNHEY, SVGEGT. V was pared by 0 bases and J by 11 bases, with 17 bases between. DNA for the CDR3: TGTGCCAGCAGTTACTCGATACAGGGAGGCGCGACACCCCTCCACTTT. Protein product: CASSYSIQGGATPLHF.

This clone was found a few times. This chain joins TRBV7-2 and TRBJ2-2; D is unresolved. This CDR3 contains 14 residues. The germline V and J ends were trimmed by 0 bases and 6 bases, with 8 bases remaining between them. Per the germline V gene, CDR1 is SGHTA and CDR2 is FQGNSA. The CDR3 coding sequence is TGTGCCAGCAGCTTAGCCGCGGTTGCCGGGGAGCTGTTTTTT. This gives the protein CASSLAAVAGELFF.

The chain combines TRBV10-1 with TRBJ1-1; possibly TRBD1 for D (5 bases). Deletions cut 3 bases from V and 1 base from J, with 15 bases between. Looked up from germline, CDR1 is WNHNN and CDR2 is SYGVQD (reference sequence). The CDR3 is 16 amino acids. CDR3: CASSDAPLTGNTEAFF. Here the CDR3 DNA reads TGCGCCAGCAGTGATGCCCCCTTAACAGGGAACACTGAAGCTTTCTTT.

The gene calls are TRBV6-2 or TRBV6-3 and TRBJ1-5; 11 bases are shared with TRBD1. Germline V gives CDR1 MNHEY, CDR2 SVGEGT. The CDR3 runs 17 residues. V was clipped by 5 bases and J by 3 bases; unmatched bases: 9. CDR3 DNA sequence: TGTGCCAGCAGTGACCAGGACAGGGGGCAGTACAATCAGCCCCAGCATTTT. Its protein product is CASSDQDRGQYNQPQHF.

The rearrangement links TRBV6-1 to TRBJ2-1; TRBD1 agrees at 7 bases. Losses at the gene ends were 4 bases for V and 5 bases for J; bases not matched to a gene: 11. The CDR3 spans 16 residues. Germline lookup yields CDR1 MNHNS and CDR2 SASEGT. The CDR3 DNA follows: TGTGCCAGCAGTGGCCTCTTGACAGGGCCCCACAATGAGCAGTTCTTC. This gives the protein CASSGLLTGPHNEQFF.

The rearrangement joins TRBV3-1 (or the pseudogene TRBV3-2) to TRBJ1-6; 9 nucleotides line up with TRBD1. CDR1 and CDR2 from the germline V gene are LGHDT and YNNKEL (reference sequence). Trimming took 1 base from V and 7 from J; bases not matched to a gene: 2. The CDR3 is 15 amino acids. The CDR3 region has the DNA TGTGCCAGCAGCCAAGGACAGGGGGGCAATTCACCCCTCCACTTT. Its protein is CASSQGQGGNSPLHF.

The CDR3 sequence is CASKQGAEGTEAFF. The DNA of the CDR3 is TGTGCCAGCAAGCAGGGGGCTGAGGGCACTGAAGCTTTCTTT. The chain combines TRBV2 with TRBJ1-1; 8 bases line up with TRBD1. The CDR3 is 14 amino acids. Losses at the gene ends were 7 bases for V and 4 bases for J; bases not matched to a gene: 8. The germline V gene encodes CDR1 SNHLY and CDR2 FYNNEI.

This rearrangement joins TRBV18 to TRBJ1-1, with D hard to call. V dropped 5 bases and J dropped 3 bases, with 10 bases sitting between them. CDR3 length: 13 amino acids. The V gene's germline CDR1 is KGHSH and CDR2 LQKENI. The CDR3 nucleotides are TGTGCCAGCTCAACCGGTCCCGACACTGAAGCTTTCTTT. As protein: CASSTGPDTEAFF.

The rearrangement uses TRBV6-2 or TRBV6-3 and TRBJ1-1, with TRBD1 as a possible D gene (6 bases). Germline V gives CDR1 MNHEY, CDR2 SVGEGT. Trimming took 1 base from V and 7 from J, leaving 16 bases between them. This CDR3 is built from 15 residues. The CDR3 DNA reads TGTGCCAGCAGTTACTTTGCGGGGGGCGACGGTGAAGCTTTCTTT. Protein sequence: CASSYFAGGDGEAFF.

The chain employs TRBV27 and TRBJ1-4; TRBD1 aligns across 7 bases. The CDR3 spans 16 residues. Germline lookup yields CDR1 MNHEY and CDR2 SMNVEV (reference sequence). V lost 4 bases to trimming and J lost 5 bases; unmatched junction nucleotides: 10. The CDR3 bases are TGTGCCAGCAGTTCCGTTTTCGGACAGGCGAATGAAAAACTGTTTTTT. It encodes CASSSVFGQANEKLFF. The full variable domain, with the rest looked up from reference TRBV27 and TRBJ1-4, is EAQVTQNPRYLITVTGKKLTVTCSQNMNHEYMSWYRQDPGLGLRQIYYSMNVEVTDKGDVPEGYKVSRKEKRNFPLILESPSPNQTSLYFCASSSVFGQANEKLFFGSGTQLSVL.

This clone was seen repeatedly, ten times or more. The rearrangement uses TRBV6-2 or TRBV6-3 and TRBJ1-1; 9 bases align to TRBD1. After removal of 6 bases from V and 0 bases from J, the junction contained 20 bases not matched to a gene. Germline CDR1 is MNHEY and CDR2 is SVGEGT. This CDR3 has 20 amino acids. This CDR3 reads CASSSPSFVPGQGVNTEAFF. CDR3 nucleotides: TGTGCCAGCAGCTCTCCTTCCTTCGTCCCGGGACAGGGAGTGAACACTGAAGCTTTCTTT.

This chain connects TRBV28 to TRBJ2-1; TRBD1 matches at 8 bases. V was pared by 4 bases and J by 4 bases, with 12 bases of the junction left unmatched. The germline CDR1 and CDR2 sequences are MDHEN and SYDVKM. The CDR3 is 17 amino acids. CDR3 sequence (DNA): TGTGCCAGCAGTTCCCCCAGGGGGCGAGACATTTACAATGAGCAGTTCTTC. Amino acid sequence: CASSSPRGRDIYNEQFF.

The J gene is TRBJ2-2, the V gene TRBV4-3; TRBD1 is a possible D gene (6 bases). The CDR3 has 14 amino acids. Trimming removed 3 bases from V and 1 base from J, with 6 bases in between. Germline CDR1 reads LGHNA; CDR2 reads YSLEER. The CDR3 DNA reads as TGCGCCAGCAGCCAGGGACAGAACACCGGGGAGCTGTTTTTT. Amino acid sequence: CASSQGQNTGELFF.

CDR3 sequence (DNA): TGTGCCAGCAGTGCCCAGGGTGGGGGCAGGCAGCCCCAGCATTTT. Its translation is CASSAQGGGRQPQHF. The chain uses TRBV6-6 and TRBJ1-5, with a possible D match to TRBD1 (6 bases). V gave up 5 bases and J gave up 7 bases, with 18 bases separating them. This CDR3 has 15 amino acids. The germline V gene has CDR1 MNHNY and CDR2 SVGAGI (reference sequence).

V and J are TRBV28 and TRBJ2-7; D is possibly TRBD2 (5 bases). Trimming removed 6 bases from V and 4 bases from J, with 16 bases in between. This CDR3 has 14 residues. CDR1 is MDHEN, CDR2 SYDVKM, per germline. The DNA for the CDR3 is TGTGCCAGCAGGAACCGACGAGGGCGGTACGAGCAGTACTTC. This gives the protein CASRNRRGRYEQYF.

In its sample, this clone was seen once. The CDR3 spells CASSGGSGNYGYTF. CDR3 nucleotides: TGTGCCAGTAGTGGAGGGTCGGGGAACTATGGCTACACCTTC. The genes are TRBV19 and TRBJ1-2; D ambiguous. CDR1 LNHDA and CDR2 SQIVND come from the germline V gene (reference sequence). V lost 5 bases and J 2 bases, leaving 12 bases between the germline ends. The CDR3 spans 14 residues.

This chain joins TRBV3-1 (or the pseudogene TRBV3-2) and TRBJ2-2; D is unclear. Germline V CDR1 and CDR2: LGHDT, YNNKEL (reference sequence). V was pared by 4 bases and J by 2 bases, with 5 bases between. The CDR3 runs to 13 residues. As DNA, the CDR3 is TGTGCCAGCAGCCCCCTAAACACCGGGGAGCTGTTTTTT. Translation gives CASSPLNTGELFF.

This clone was found once. The V call is TRBV12-3 or TRBV12-4, the J call TRBJ1-1; no clear D gene. Trimming took 3 bases from V and 0 from J, leaving 5 bases between them. CDR3 length equals 13 residues. This chain's CDR3 is CASSFGLNTEAFF. In DNA form, the CDR3 reads TGTGCCAGCAGTTTTGGGTTGAACACTGAAGCTTTCTTT.

The gene calls are TRBV5-1 and TRBJ2-5, with 10 nucleotides matching TRBD1. The length of the CDR3 is 14 residues. CDR1 SGHRS and CDR2 YFSETQ come from the germline V gene. V lost 4 bases to trimming and J lost 3 bases; unmatched junction nucleotides: 3. CDR3 sequence (DNA): TGCGCCAGCAGCCCCGGACAGGGGGAAGAGACCCAGTACTTC. Residues: CASSPGQGEETQYF. The complete variable domain, with remaining parts taken from reference TRBV5-1 and TRBJ2-5, reads KAGVTQTPRYLIKTRGQQVTLSCSPISGHRSVSWYQQTPGQGLQFLFEYFSETQRNKGNFPGRFSGRQFSNSRSEMNVSTLELGDSALYLCASSPGQGEETQYFGPGTRLLVL.

The chain joins TRBV5-5 to TRBJ1-4, with 9 bases identical to TRBD1. This CDR3 has 15 amino acids. Germline V CDR1 and CDR2: SGHKS, YYEKEE (reference sequence). Losses at the gene ends were 0 bases for V and 8 bases for J; bases not matched to a gene: 5. The CDR3 loop is CASSLVGQGEEKLFF. Here the CDR3 DNA reads TGTGCCAGCAGCTTGGTGGGACAGGGCGAGGAAAAACTGTTTTTT.

The CDR3 reads CASSYGTLSGNTIYF. Written as DNA, the CDR3 is TGTGCCAGCAGCTATGGGACTCTCTCTGGAAACACCATATATTTT. The V call is TRBV13, the J call TRBJ1-3; tentative D call: TRBD1 (5 bases). CDR3 length equals 15 residues. V was shortened by 4 bases and J by 0 bases, with 10 bases between the two germline ends. Per germline, CDR1 PRHDT and CDR2 FYEKMQ (reference sequence).

This sequence joins TRBV5-1 and TRBJ2-5, with a weak D call TRBD1 (5 bases). This CDR3 region has 13 residues. V was cut by 2 bases and J by 5 bases, with 10 bases left in between. Germline CDR1 reads SGHRS; CDR2 reads YFSETQ. The CDR3 sequence: CASSLQVLETQYF. The CDR3 DNA is TGCGCCAGCAGCTTACAGGTCCTGGAGACCCAGTACTTC.

This clone has just a few counts. V is TRBV2 and J is TRBJ2-3; 11 nucleotides line up with TRBD2. V lost 6 bases and J lost 4; bases outside the gene matches: 9. This CDR3 region has 16 residues. The germline V gene has CDR1 SNHLY and CDR2 FYNNEI. In DNA, the CDR3 is TGTGCCAGCAGGATCCATAGCGGGGGGGCCCCAGATACGCAGTATTTT. This encodes CASRIHSGGAPDTQYF.

A few counts support this clone. This chain uses TRBV7-2 with TRBJ1-5; D call uncertain. The germline V gene encodes CDR1 SGHTA and CDR2 FQGNSA. The CDR3 loop spans 15 amino acids. Trimming removed 4 bases at V and 1 base at J, with 11 bases between. Here the CDR3 DNA reads TGTGCCAGCAGCTCCGCGGGAGGCAGCAATCAGCCCCAGCATTTT. Translation: CASSSAGGSNQPQHF.

V is TRBV7-3 and J is TRBJ2-3; perhaps TRBD2 as D (6 bases). The germline CDR1 and CDR2 sequences are SGHTA and FQGTGA. The CDR3 runs to 12 residues. The V end was cut by 4 bases, the J end by 7 bases, with 9 bases between. CDR3 sequence reads: CASSYRGNTQYF. DNA for the CDR3: TGTGCCAGCAGCTACCGGGGGAATACGCAGTATTTT.